This TCR beta chain was documented in a study of siplizumab effects on memory and regulatory T cells. Study-level points and caveats: Confirmatory evidence of suppressive function in proliferating siplizumab-culture Tregs was not obtained.

Libraries were prepared by immunoSEQ multiplex PCR; TCRdb keeps only in-frame clonotypes and omits some of them. This table has 65,000 to 90,000 clones, just over 90% appearing once. Worth noting for this clone: What it binds is not known.

Sequencing was done on a sample of CD8+ T cells sorted from blood. The receptor was isolated from a human donor in good health.

CDR3 protein: CASSSWTSGDEQYF. The CDR3, as DNA: TGTGCCAGTAGTTCATGGACTAGCGGGGACGAGCAGTACTTC. The genes are TRBV19 and TRBJ2-7; the match to TRBD2 covers 12 bases. V gave up 5 bases and J gave up 5 bases; unmatched junction bases: 4. This CDR3 spans 14 amino acids. Germline-derived CDR1 and CDR2 are LNHDA and SQIVND (reference sequence).